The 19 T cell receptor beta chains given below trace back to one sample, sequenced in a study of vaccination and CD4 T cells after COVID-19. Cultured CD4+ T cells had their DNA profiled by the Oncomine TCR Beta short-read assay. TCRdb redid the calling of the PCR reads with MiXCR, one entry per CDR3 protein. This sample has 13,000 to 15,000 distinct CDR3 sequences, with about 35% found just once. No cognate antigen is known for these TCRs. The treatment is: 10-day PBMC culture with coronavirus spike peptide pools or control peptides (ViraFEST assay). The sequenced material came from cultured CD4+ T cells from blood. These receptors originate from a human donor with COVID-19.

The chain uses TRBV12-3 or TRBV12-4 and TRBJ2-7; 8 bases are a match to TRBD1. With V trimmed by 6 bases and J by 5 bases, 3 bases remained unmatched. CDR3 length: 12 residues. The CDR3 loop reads CASSKTGDEQYF. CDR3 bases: TGTGCCAGCAGCAAGACAGGGGACGAGCAGTACTTC.

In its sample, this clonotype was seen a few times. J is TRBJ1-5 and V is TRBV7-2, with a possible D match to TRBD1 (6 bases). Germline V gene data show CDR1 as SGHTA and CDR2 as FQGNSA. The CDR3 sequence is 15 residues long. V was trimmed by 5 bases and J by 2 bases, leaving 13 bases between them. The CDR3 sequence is CASSQGSGGNQPQHF. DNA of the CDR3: TGTGCCAGCAGCCAGGGGTCGGGCGGCAATCAGCCCCAGCATTTT.

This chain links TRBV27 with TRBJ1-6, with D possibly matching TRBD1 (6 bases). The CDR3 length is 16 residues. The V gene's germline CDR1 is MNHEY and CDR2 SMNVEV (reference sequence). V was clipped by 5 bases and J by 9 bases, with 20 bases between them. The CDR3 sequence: CASSLNRDTRPSPLHF. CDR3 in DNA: TGTGCCAGCAGTCTAAACCGGGACACGAGACCTTCACCCCTCCACTTT.

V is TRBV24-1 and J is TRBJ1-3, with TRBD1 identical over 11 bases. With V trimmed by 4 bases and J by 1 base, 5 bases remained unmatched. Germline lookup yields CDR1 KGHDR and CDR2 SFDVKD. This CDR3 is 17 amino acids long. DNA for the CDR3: TGTGCCACCAGTGAGGGGGACAGGGGGGTTTCTGGAAACACCATATATTTT. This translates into CATSEGDRGVSGNTIYF.

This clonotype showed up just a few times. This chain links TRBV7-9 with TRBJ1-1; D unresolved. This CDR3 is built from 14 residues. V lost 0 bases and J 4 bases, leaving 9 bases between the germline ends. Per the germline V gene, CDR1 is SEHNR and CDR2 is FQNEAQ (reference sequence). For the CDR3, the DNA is TGTGCCAGCAGCTTAGCCTACGAAGGCACTGAAGCTTTCTTT. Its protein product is CASSLAYEGTEAFF.

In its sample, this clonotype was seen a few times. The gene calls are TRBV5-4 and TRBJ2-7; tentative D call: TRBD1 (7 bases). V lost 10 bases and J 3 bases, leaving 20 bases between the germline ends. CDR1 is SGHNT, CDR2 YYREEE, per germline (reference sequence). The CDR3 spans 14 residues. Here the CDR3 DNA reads TGTGCCGCGGGCGCAGGGGGGCGCGACTACGAGCAGTACTTC. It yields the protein CAAGAGGRDYEQYF.

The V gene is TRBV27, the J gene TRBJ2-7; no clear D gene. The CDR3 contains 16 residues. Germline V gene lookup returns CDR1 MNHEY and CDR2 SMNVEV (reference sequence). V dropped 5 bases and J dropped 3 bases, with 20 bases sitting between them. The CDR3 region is CASSPVGTMLIYEQYF. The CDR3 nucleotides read TGTGCCAGCAGTCCGGTGGGAACAATGTTAATCTACGAGCAGTACTTC.

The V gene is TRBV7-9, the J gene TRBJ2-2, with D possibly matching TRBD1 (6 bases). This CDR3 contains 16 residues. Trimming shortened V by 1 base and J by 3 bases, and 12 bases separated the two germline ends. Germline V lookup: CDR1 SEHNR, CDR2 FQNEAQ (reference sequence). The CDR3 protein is CASSLVVGAHTGELFF. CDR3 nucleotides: TGTGCCAGCAGCTTAGTTGTGGGGGCCCACACCGGGGAGCTGTTTTTT.

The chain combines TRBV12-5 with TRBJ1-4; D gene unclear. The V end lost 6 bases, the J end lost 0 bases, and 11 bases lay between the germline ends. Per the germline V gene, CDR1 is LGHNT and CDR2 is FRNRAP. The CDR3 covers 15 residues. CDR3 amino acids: CASGSYSSTNEKLFF. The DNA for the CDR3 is TGTGCTAGTGGCTCTTACTCCTCAACTAATGAAAAACTGTTTTTT.

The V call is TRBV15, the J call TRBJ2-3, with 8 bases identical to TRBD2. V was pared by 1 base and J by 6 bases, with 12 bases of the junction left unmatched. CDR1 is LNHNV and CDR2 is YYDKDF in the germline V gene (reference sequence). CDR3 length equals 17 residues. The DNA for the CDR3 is TGTGCCACCAGCAGAGGTCGGGAGTGGCGCGGGGGGGATACGCAGTATTTT. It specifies CATSRGREWRGGDTQYF.

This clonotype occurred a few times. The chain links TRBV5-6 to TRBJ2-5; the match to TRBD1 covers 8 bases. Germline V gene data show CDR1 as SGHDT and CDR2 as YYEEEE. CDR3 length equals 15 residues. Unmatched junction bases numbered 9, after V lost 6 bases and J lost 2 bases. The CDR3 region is CASTPRGTGQETQYF. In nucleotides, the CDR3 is TGTGCCAGCACCCCAAGAGGGACAGGACAAGAGACCCAGTACTTC.

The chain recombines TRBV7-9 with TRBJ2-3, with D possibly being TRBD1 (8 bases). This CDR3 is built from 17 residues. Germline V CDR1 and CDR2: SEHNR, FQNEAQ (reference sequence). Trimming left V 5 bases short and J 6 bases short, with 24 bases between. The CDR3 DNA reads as TGTGCCAGCAGCCCCCCGGGGGGTAACAGGGGGTTGGATACGCAGTATTTT. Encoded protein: CASSPPGGNRGLDTQYF.

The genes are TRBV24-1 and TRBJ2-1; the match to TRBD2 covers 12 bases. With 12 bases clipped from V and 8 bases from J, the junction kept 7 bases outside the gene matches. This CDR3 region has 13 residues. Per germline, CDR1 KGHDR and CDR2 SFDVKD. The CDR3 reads CAAGLAGLDEQFF. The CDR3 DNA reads TGTGCCGCAGGACTAGCGGGGTTGGATGAGCAGTTCTTC.

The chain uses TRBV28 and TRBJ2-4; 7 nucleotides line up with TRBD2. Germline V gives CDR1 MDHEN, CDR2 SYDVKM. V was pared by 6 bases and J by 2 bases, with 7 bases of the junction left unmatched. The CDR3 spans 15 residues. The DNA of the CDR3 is TGTGCCAGCAGCTTGTACGGGGGGACCAAAAACATTCAGTACTTC. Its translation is CASSLYGGTKNIQYF.

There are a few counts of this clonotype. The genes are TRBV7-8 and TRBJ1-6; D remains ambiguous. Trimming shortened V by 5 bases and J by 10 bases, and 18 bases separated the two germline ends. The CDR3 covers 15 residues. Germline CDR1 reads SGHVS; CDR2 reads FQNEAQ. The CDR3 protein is CASSLATGHGSPLHF. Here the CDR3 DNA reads TGTGCCAGCAGCCTCGCGACCGGTCATGGCTCACCCCTCCACTTT.

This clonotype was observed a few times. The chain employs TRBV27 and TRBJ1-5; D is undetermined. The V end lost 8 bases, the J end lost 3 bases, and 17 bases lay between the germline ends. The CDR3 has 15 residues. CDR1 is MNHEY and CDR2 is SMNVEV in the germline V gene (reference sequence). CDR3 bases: TGTGCCAGCCGCACTTCAGGCACTTCCAATCAGCCCCAGCATTTT. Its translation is CASRTSGTSNQPQHF.

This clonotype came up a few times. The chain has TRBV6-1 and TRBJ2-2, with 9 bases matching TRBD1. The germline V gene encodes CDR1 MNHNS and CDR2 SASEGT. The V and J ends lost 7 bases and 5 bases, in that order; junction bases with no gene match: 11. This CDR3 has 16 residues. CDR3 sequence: CASIARGTGWTGELFF. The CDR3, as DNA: TGTGCCAGCATCGCTCGGGGGACAGGGTGGACCGGGGAGCTGTTTTTT.

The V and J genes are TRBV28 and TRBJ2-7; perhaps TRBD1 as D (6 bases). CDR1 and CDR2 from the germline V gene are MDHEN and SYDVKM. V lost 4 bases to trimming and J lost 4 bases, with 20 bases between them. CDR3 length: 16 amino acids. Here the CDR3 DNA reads TGTGCCAGCAGTTCCACTACAGGGATTCCCTTATACGAGCAGTACTTC. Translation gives CASSSTTGIPLYEQYF.

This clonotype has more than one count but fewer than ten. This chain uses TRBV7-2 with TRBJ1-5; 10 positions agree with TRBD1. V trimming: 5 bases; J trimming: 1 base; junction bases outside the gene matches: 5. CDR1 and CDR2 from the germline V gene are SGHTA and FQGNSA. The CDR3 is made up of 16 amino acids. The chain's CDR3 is CASSRPGQGSNQPQHF. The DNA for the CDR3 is TGTGCCAGCAGCCGTCCGGGACAGGGGAGCAATCAGCCCCAGCATTTT.